A selection of T cell receptor beta chains follows, all from one sample in a study of T cells in Graves' hyperthyroidism and ophthalmopathy. Using its own MiXCR run on the multiplex PCR reads, TCRdb lists one record per CDR3 protein. The repertoire includes approximately 600,000 distinct CDR3 sequences, less than 25% of them detected once, and 30% to 40% sits in the top ten. The sample consisted of blood. The source is a man aged 25-40 years with Graves' ophthalmopathy. The CDR3 runs from the conserved cysteine through the conserved F or W. D genes are given only for firm matches. Where a row states a size, it is once, few, many or the class of an expanded clone; other rows omit it.

size: -
V: TRBV7-9
D: TRBD2
J: TRBJ2-2
CDR3: CASSKMTGGPGELFF
DNA: TGTGCCAGCAGTAAAATGACGGGGGGGCCCGGGGAGCTGTTTTTT

size: few
V: TRBV6-1
D: TRBD2
J: TRBJ2-1
CDR3: CASSQLAGVDEQFF
DNA: TGTGCCAGCAGTCAACTAGCGGGAGTCGATGAGCAGTTCTTC

size: -
V: TRBV7-9
D: -
J: TRBJ2-1
CDR3: CASSGRREIDNEQFF
DNA: TGTGCCAGCAGCGGGCGCCGGGAGATTGACAATGAGCAGTTCTTC

size: -
V: TRBV7-9
D: TRBD1
J: TRBJ1-2
CDR3: CASSLAERDRGGYTF
DNA: TGTGCCAGCAGCTTAGCCGAACGGGACAGGGGTGGCTACACCTTC

size: many
V: TRBV20-1
D: -
J: TRBJ1-5
CDR3: CSAVPAYSNQPQHF
DNA: TGCAGTGCTGTTCCGGCCTATAGCAATCAGCCCCAGCATTTT

size: many
V: TRBV4-1
D: -
J: TRBJ2-5
CDR3: CASSQDRRETQYF
DNA: TGCGCCAGCAGCCAAGATCGGCGTGAGACCCAGTACTTC

size: few
V: TRBV9
D: TRBD2
J: TRBJ2-1
CDR3: CASSDRDYTYNEQFF
DNA: TGTGCCAGCAGCGACCGGGACTATACCTACAATGAGCAGTTCTTC

size: -
V: TRBV12-3/TRBV12-4
D: -
J: TRBJ1-6
CDR3: CASSSRELNSPLHF
DNA: TGTGCCAGCAGTTCACGGGAGTTGAATTCACCCCTCCACTTT

size: few
V: TRBV3-1
D: TRBD2
J: TRBJ2-5
CDR3: CASSHPETLTSGSQETQYF
DNA: TGTGCCAGCAGCCACCCTGAGACCCTGACTAGCGGGAGCCAAGAGACCCAGTACTTC

size: -
V: TRBV6-2/TRBV6-3
D: -
J: TRBJ2-1
CDR3: CASTDARGEQFF
DNA: TGTGCCAGCACCGACGCCCGGGGAGAACAGTTCTTC

size: -
V: TRBV5-8
D: -
J: TRBJ1-4
CDR3: CASSLDWMTNEKLFF
DNA: TGTGCCAGCAGCTTGGATTGGATGACTAATGAAAAACTGTTTTTT

size: -
V: TRBV2
D: TRBD1
J: TRBJ2-1
CDR3: CASSFSQGDNEQFF
DNA: TGTGCCAGCAGTTTTTCCCAGGGGGACAATGAGCAGTTCTTC

size: -
V: TRBV6-2/TRBV6-3
D: -
J: TRBJ2-5
CDR3: CASSPLEAAETQYF
DNA: TGTGCCAGCAGCCCTCTTGAGGCCGCGGAGACCCAGTACTTC

size: -
V: TRBV4-1
D: -
J: TRBJ1-5
CDR3: CASSQAQINQPQHF
DNA: TGCGCCAGCAGCCAAGCTCAAATCAATCAGCCCCAGCATTTT

size: -
V: TRBV4-3
D: -
J: TRBJ2-7
CDR3: CASSQQAFSYEQCF
DNA: TGCGCCAGCAGCCAACAGGCTTTCTCCTACGAGCAGTGCTTC

size: -
V: TRBV19
D: TRBD1
J: TRBJ2-5
CDR3: CASILSQGAETQYF
DNA: TGTGCCAGTATTCTATCACAGGGGGCAGAGACCCAGTACTTC

size: many
V: TRBV5-8
D: -
J: TRBJ1-1
CDR3: CASSTGQMNTEAFF
DNA: TGTGCCAGCAGTACGGGACAAATGAACACTGAAGCTTTCTTT

size: many
V: TRBV28
D: TRBD1
J: TRBJ1-5
CDR3: CASSLPGGENQPQHF
DNA: TGTGCCAGCAGTTTGCCAGGGGGCGAAAATCAGCCCCAGCATTTT

size: few
V: TRBV5-4
D: -
J: TRBJ2-1
CDR3: CASSLAADSSYNEQFF
DNA: TGTGCCAGCAGCTTGGCAGCGGATAGCTCCTACAATGAGCAGTTCTTC

size: -
V: TRBV29-1
D: -
J: TRBJ1-2
CDR3: CSVGGGHGYTF
DNA: TGCAGCGTTGGGGGGGGCCATGGCTACACCTTC

size: many
V: TRBV7-2
D: -
J: TRBJ2-1
CDR3: CASRTWRAGVTSGSVNEQFF
DNA: TGTGCCAGCAGGACCTGGAGGGCAGGGGTAACCAGCGGATCAGTCAATGAGCAGTTCTTC

size: many
V: TRBV28
D: -
J: TRBJ2-3
CDR3: CASIDTGTPATDTQYF
DNA: TGTGCCAGCATAGATACCGGGACTCCCGCCACAGATACGCAGTATTTT

size: few
V: TRBV14
D: -
J: TRBJ2-5
CDR3: CASSQDVGRGLETQYF
DNA: TGTGCCAGCAGCCAAGATGTCGGGAGGGGGCTAGAGACCCAGTACTTC

size: -
V: TRBV7-3
D: -
J: TRBJ2-3
CDR3: CASSFLTSTDTQYF
DNA: TGTGCCAGCAGTTTCCTCACTAGCACAGATACGCAGTATTTT

size: -
V: TRBV10-3
D: TRBD1
J: TRBJ2-3
CDR3: CAISSPGQGARENTQYF
DNA: TGTGCCATCAGTTCTCCGGGACAGGGGGCGAGGGAAAATACGCAGTATTTT

size: -
V: TRBV5-7
D: TRBD1
J: TRBJ1-5
CDR3: CASSPRFPGTGEFIKHF
DNA: TGTGCCAGCAGCCCTAGATTTCCCGGGACAGGGGAATTTATAAAACATTTT

size: -
V: TRBV5-1
D: -
J: TRBJ2-7
CDR3: CASSLEDRDYEQYF
DNA: TGCGCCAGCAGCTTGGAAGACAGAGACTACGAGCAGTACTTC

size: -
V: TRBV5-1
D: TRBD2
J: TRBJ2-7
CDR3: CASSLMTSGYEQYF
DNA: TGCGCCAGCAGCTTAATGACTAGCGGCTACGAGCAGTACTTC

size: -
V: TRBV11-2
D: -
J: TRBJ2-1
CDR3: CASSRPLGDEQFF
DNA: TGTGCCAGCAGCCGCCCCCTGGGAGATGAGCAGTTCTTC

size: many
V: TRBV5-1
D: -
J: TRBJ1-2
CDR3: CASSLEGRARGGYGYTF
DNA: TGCGCCAGCAGCTTGGAAGGCCGTGCTCGGGGAGGCTATGGCTACACCTTC

size: -
V: TRBV27
D: -
J: TRBJ1-3
CDR3: CASSYRRDANTIYF
DNA: TGTGCCAGCAGTTACCGCCGGGACGCAAACACCATATATTTT

size: few
V: TRBV4-2
D: TRBD2
J: TRBJ2-1
CDR3: CASSQGPAGDFRGNEQFF
DNA: TGTGCCAGCAGCCAAGGTCCAGCGGGAGATTTCAGAGGGAATGAGCAGTTCTTC

size: few
V: TRBV5-1
D: -
J: TRBJ2-7
CDR3: CASQTLDAGHRASYEQYF
DNA: TGCGCCAGTCAGACACTCGACGCGGGGCATAGGGCTTCCTACGAGCAGTACTTC

size: few
V: TRBV6-5
D: TRBD1
J: TRBJ1-2
CDR3: CASSYSAGRGLANYGYTF
DNA: TGTGCCAGCAGTTACTCCGCTGGCAGGGGGCTTGCGAACTATGGCTACACCTTC

size: few
V: TRBV4-1
D: -
J: TRBJ1-5
CDR3: CASSQVEGGQPQHF
DNA: TGCGCCAGCAGCCAAGTTGAGGGTGGTCAGCCCCAGCATTTT